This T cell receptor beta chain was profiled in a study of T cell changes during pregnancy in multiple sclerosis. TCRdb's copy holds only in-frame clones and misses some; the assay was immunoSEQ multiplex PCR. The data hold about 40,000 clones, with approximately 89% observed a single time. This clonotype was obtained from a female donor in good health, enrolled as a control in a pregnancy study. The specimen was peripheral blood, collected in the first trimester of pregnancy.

The CDR3 protein is CASSPSRGLNEKLFF. The CDR3 DNA follows: TGTGCCAGTAGCCCCTCTAGGGGCCTGAATGAAAAACTGTTTTTT. The chain couples TRBV19 to TRBJ1-4; tentatively, D is TRBD1 (5 bases). V was clipped by 6 bases and J by 5 bases, with 16 bases between them. Germline V gene data show CDR1 as LNHDA and CDR2 as SQIVND (reference sequence). The CDR3 extends over 15 amino acids.